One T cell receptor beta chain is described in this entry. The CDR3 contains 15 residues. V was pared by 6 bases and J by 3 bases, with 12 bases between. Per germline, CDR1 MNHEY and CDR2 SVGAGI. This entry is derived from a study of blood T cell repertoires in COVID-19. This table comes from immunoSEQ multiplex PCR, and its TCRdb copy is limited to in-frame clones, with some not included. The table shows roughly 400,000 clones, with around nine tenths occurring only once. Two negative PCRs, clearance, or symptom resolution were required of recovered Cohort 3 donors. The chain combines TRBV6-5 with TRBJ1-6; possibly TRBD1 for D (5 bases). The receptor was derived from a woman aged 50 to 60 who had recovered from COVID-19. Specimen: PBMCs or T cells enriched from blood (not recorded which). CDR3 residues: CASSPGGGYNSPLHF. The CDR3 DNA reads TGTGCCAGCAGCCCGGGGGGGGGCTATAATTCACCCCTCCACTTT.